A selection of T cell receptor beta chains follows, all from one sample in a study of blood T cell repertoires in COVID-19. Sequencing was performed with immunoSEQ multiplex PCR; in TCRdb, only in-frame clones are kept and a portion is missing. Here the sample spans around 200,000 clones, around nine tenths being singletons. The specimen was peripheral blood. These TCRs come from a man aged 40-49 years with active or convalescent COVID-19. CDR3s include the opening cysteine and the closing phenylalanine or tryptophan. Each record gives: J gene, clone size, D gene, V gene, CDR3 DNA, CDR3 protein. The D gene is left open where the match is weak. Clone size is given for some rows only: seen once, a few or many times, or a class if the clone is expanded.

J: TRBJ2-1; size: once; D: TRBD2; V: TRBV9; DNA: TGTGCCAGCAGCGTAGAGGGAGCGGGGGGATACGGTGAGCAGTTCTTC; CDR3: CASSVEGAGGYGEQFF
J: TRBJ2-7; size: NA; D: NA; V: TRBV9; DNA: TGTGCCAGCAGCGTGAACGACAGCCCTTTCAAGCAGTACTTC; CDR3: CASSVNDSPFKQYF
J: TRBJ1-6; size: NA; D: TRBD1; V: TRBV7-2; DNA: TGTGCCAGCAGCTTAGGACAGGGGAGTTCCTATAATTCACCCCTCCACTTT; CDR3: CASSLGQGSSYNSPLHF
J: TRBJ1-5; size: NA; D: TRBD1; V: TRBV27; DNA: TGTGCCAGCAGTTTGGGGACAGGGGGTTCTCAGCCCCAGCATTTT; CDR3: CASSLGTGGSQPQHF
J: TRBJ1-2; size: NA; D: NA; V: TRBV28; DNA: TGTGCCAGCGGGTCTACGGGTTCTGGAGGCTACACCTTC; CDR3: CASGSTGSGGYTF
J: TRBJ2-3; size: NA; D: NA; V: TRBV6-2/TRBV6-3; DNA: TGTGCCAGCAGTTACGGCGTCCTACTAAGCACAGATACGCAGTATTTT; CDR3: CASSYGVLLSTDTQYF
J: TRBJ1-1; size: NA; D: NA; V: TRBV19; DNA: TGTGCCAGTAGTATTCGGGGGGTGAGAGGTAACACTGAAGCTTTCTTT; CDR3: CASSIRGVRGNTEAFF
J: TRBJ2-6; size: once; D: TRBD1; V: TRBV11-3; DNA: TGTGCCAGCAGCCCAGGACAGGGTGGGACTGGGGCCAACGTCCTGACTTTC; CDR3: CASSPGQGGTGANVLTF
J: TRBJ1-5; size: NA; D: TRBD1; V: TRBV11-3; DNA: TGTGCCAGCAGCTTGACAGGGGATATCAATCAGCCCCAGCATTTT; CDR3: CASSLTGDINQPQHF
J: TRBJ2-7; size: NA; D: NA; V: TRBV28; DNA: TGTGCCAGCCGGATAAACAGGTTCGAGCAGTACTTC; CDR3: CASRINRFEQYF
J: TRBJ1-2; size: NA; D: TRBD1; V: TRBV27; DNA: TGTGCCAGCAGCGGACTCCAAGAAGAAGGACAGGGGTATGGCTACACCTTC; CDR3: CASSGLQEEGQGYGYTF
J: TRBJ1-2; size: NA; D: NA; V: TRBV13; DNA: TGTGCCAGCAGCCCGAAGTCGTGGGACTATTCGTATGGCTACACCTTC; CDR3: CASSPKSWDYSYGYTF
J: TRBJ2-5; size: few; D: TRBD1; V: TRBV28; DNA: TGTGCCAGCGAGGACAGGGGCCCGAGGACCCAGTACTTC; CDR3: CASEDRGPRTQYF
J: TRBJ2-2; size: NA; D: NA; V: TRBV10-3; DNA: TGTGCCACCAGGACAGAGACCAACACCGGGGAGCTGTTTTTT; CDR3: CATRTETNTGELFF
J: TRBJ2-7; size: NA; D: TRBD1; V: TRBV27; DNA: TGTGCCAGCAGGACAGGGAACCTCTACGAGCAGTACTTC; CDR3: CASRTGNLYEQYF
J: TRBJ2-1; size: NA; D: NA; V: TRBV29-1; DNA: TGCAGCGTCGCCGAGTATAATGAGCAGTTCTTC; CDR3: CSVAEYNEQFF
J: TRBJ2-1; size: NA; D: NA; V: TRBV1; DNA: TGCACCAGCAGCCAAGAACGGAGGTTTGCCCCATACAATGAGCAGTTCTTC; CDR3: CTSSQERRFAPYNEQFF
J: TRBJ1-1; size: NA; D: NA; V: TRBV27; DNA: TGTGCCAGCACTAGCTCGGTGAACACTGAAGCTTTCTTT; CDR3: CASTSSVNTEAFF
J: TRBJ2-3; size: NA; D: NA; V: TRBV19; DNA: TGTGCCAGTAGTATGTCCCAGACAGATACGCAGTATTTT; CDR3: CASSMSQTDTQYF
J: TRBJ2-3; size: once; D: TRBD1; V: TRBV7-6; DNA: TGTGCCAGCAGTCGACCCGGGACAGGGGGCCCAGATACGCAGTATTTT; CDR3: CASSRPGTGGPDTQYF
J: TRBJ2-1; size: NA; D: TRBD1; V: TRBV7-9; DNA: TGTGCCAGCAGCAGAACCGGGACAGGGTACAATGAGCAGTTCTTC; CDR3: CASSRTGTGYNEQFF
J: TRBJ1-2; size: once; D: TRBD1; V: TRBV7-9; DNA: TGTGCCAGCAGCTCTTCGGACAGGGAGTCCTATGGCTACACCTTC; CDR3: CASSSSDRESYGYTF
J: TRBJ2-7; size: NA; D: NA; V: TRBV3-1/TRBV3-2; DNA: TGTGCCAGCAGCCAAGATAGGGGGGGCCACACCTACGAGCAGTACTTC; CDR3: CASSQDRGGHTYEQYF
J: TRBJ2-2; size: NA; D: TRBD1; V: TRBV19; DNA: TGTGCCAGTAGGGAGACAGGGGGGTCCACCGGGGAGCTGTTTTTT; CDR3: CASRETGGSTGELFF
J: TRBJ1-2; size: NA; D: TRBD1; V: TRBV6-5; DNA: TGTGCCAGCAGCTGGGCGGGGGACAGGCCCTATGGCTACACCTTC; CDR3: CASSWAGDRPYGYTF
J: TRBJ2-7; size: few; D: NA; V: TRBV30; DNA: TGTGCCTGGGCCACTTCCGGGACATCCTTTTCCTACGAGCAGTACTTC; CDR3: CAWATSGTSFSYEQYF